A single sample is the source of the 15 T cell receptor beta chains below, sequenced in a study of PD-1 blockade in mismatch repair-deficient tumors. Assay: immunoSEQ multiplex PCR; the TCRdb copy retains only in-frame clones and omits some. The repertoire consists of 85,000 to 130,000 clones, with approximately 83% occurring once and the leading ten covering around 6.6%. The sequencing used peripheral blood, collected roughly 36 weeks after starting pembrolizumab. These receptors were obtained from an adult with mismatch repair-deficient cancer.

The chain joins TRBV7-2 to TRBJ2-3; 10 bases are shared with TRBD1. Germline-derived CDR1 and CDR2 are SGHTA and FQGNSA. This CDR3 is 15 amino acids long. Losses at the gene ends were 2 bases for V and 11 bases for J; bases not matched to a gene: 10. The CDR3 DNA reads TGTGCCAGCAGCTTACCGGGGGGCGGGACAGGGGTGCAGTATTTT. Translated: CASSLPGGGTGVQYF.

The chain is built from TRBV7-2 and TRBJ2-1; D gene uncertain. This CDR3 is built from 15 residues. Germline V gene data show CDR1 as SGHTA and CDR2 as FQGNSA. Between the trimmed V and J ends, which lost 5 bases and 1 base, there was a span of 12 bases. CDR3 region: CASSRVSRSYNEQFF. The CDR3 DNA sequence: TGTGCCAGCAGCCGGGTGTCGCGATCCTACAATGAGCAGTTCTTC. The full variable domain, with the rest looked up from reference TRBV7-2 and TRBJ2-1, is GAGVSQSPSNKVTEKGKDVELRCDPISGHTALYWYRQSLGQGLEFLIYFQGNSAPDKSGLPSDRFSAERTGGSVSTLTIQRTQQEDSAVYLCASSRVSRSYNEQFFGPGTRLTVL.

This clone has a handful of counts. This chain links TRBV7-2 with TRBJ2-1; TRBD2 aligns across 9 bases. Germline-derived CDR1 and CDR2 are SGHTA and FQGNSA. The CDR3 loop spans 17 amino acids. Trimming took 5 bases from V and 7 from J; bases not matched to a gene: 15. CDR3 DNA: TGTGCCAGCAGCCTCCTTTTGAGCCTAGCGGGGACTAATGAGCAGTTCTTC. It is translated as CASSLLLSLAGTNEQFF.

The chain has TRBV7-9 and TRBJ2-1, with D possibly TRBD1 on 6 matching bases. CDR3 length: 14 residues. V gave up 5 bases and J gave up 14 bases, with 22 bases separating them. The germline gives CDR1 SEHNR, CDR2 FQNEAQ (reference sequence). In DNA, the CDR3 is TGTGCCAGCAGCCATAGACAGGCACCCGGCGTGGAGTTCTTC. Its protein product is CASSHRQAPGVEFF.

V and J are TRBV19 and TRBJ2-7, with D perhaps given as TRBD1 or TRBD2 (5 bases each). CDR3 length equals 15 residues. CDR1 is LNHDA, CDR2 SQIVND, per germline (reference sequence). V was shortened by 5 bases and J by 4 bases, with 18 bases between the two germline ends. The chain's CDR3 is CASSPRVRGLYEQYF. Written as DNA, the CDR3 is TGTGCCAGTAGTCCCAGAGTCCGGGGCCTGTACGAGCAGTACTTC.

This clone was recorded a few times. V and J are TRBV30 and TRBJ2-7; a possible D gene is TRBD1 (5 bases). Germline V gene sequence: CDR1 GTSNPN, CDR2 SVGIG (reference sequence). Trimming cost V 1 base and J 3 bases, with 10 bases left between them. This CDR3 is built from 13 residues. CDR3 in amino acids: CAWSAGANYEQYF. CDR3 nucleotides: TGTGCCTGGAGTGCTGGGGCCAACTACGAGCAGTACTTC.

This rearrangement joins TRBV9 to TRBJ1-2; D unresolved. Trimming cost V 0 bases and J 6 bases, with 15 bases left between them. This CDR3 has 15 amino acids. Germline loops: CDR1 SGDLS, CDR2 YYNGEE. CDR3 protein: CASSVATEGVDGYTF. The CDR3 DNA reads TGTGCCAGCAGCGTAGCGACGGAGGGAGTTGATGGCTACACCTTC. The full variable domain, rest sourced from reference TRBV9 and TRBJ1-2, is DSGVTQTPKHLITATGQRVTLRCSPRSGDLSVYWYQQSLDQGLQFLIQYYNGEERAKGNILERFSAQQFPDLHSELNLSSLELGDSALYFCASSVATEGVDGYTFGSGTRLTVV.

This chain joins TRBV6-4 and TRBJ2-2; a possible D gene is TRBD2 (6 bases). The CDR3 spans 14 residues. Germline V CDR1 and CDR2: MRHNA, SNTAGT. V lost 3 bases, J lost 3 bases, and 8 bases lay in between. Written as DNA, the CDR3 is TGTGCCAGCAGTGAGGAGGGGTACACCGGGGAGCTGTTTTTT. Protein sequence: CASSEEGYTGELFF.

The V gene is TRBV10-1, the J gene TRBJ2-1; D is uncertain. V lost 4 bases and J lost 8, with 15 bases in between. CDR3 length equals 14 residues. In germline, CDR1 is WNHNN, CDR2 SYGVQD (reference sequence). CDR3 DNA sequence: TGCGCCAGCAGTGTTGCTCTGAAAGGGCATGAGCAGTTCTTC. Translating gives CASSVALKGHEQFF.

The chain recombines TRBV5-4 with TRBJ1-4, with 8 positions matching TRBD1. The CDR3 sequence is 16 residues long. The germline gives CDR1 SGHNT, CDR2 YYREEE (reference sequence). V gave up 5 bases and J gave up 8 bases; unmatched junction bases: 14. For the CDR3, the DNA is TGTGCCAGCAGTCAAGCCAGGCAGGGGGCCCGGGAAAAACTGTTTTTT. It is translated as CASSQARQGAREKLFF.

The chain couples TRBV5-1 to TRBJ2-3, with a possible D match to TRBD2 (7 bases). V lost 0 bases and J lost 1, with 9 bases in between. The CDR3 runs 15 residues. In germline, CDR1 is SGHRS, CDR2 YFSETQ. For the CDR3, the DNA is TGCGCCAGCAGCTTGGTCGGGGGGCGCACAGATACGCAGTATTTT. Amino acid sequence: CASSLVGGRTDTQYF.

Only a few counts were recorded for this clone. The rearrangement links TRBV10-3 to TRBJ2-7, with a weak D call TRBD2 (6 bases). The CDR3 length is 15 residues. Trimming removed 10 bases from V and 3 bases from J, with 22 bases in between. Germline loops: CDR1 ENHRY, CDR2 SYGVKD. The chain's CDR3 is CATGGEVTTNYEQYF. CDR3 nucleotide sequence: TGTGCCACCGGAGGGGAGGTTACTACGAACTACGAGCAGTACTTC.

The CDR3 region is CASSVDTRGGGEQYF. The DNA for the CDR3 is TGTGCCAGCAGCGTGGATACCAGGGGAGGGGGCGAGCAGTACTTC. V is TRBV9 and J is TRBJ2-7, with D perhaps matching TRBD2 (7 bases). Germline V gives CDR1 SGDLS, CDR2 YYNGEE. The CDR3 has 15 residues. V shed 2 bases and J shed 6 bases, with 18 bases lying between them.

This chain links TRBV27 with TRBJ2-7; D unresolved. This CDR3 comprises 13 residues. The V end was cut by 8 bases, the J end by 0 bases, with 11 bases between. CDR1 MNHEY and CDR2 SMNVEV come from the germline V gene (reference sequence). This chain's CDR3 is CASGTAPSYEQYF. For the CDR3, the DNA is TGTGCCAGCGGAACGGCGCCCTCCTACGAGCAGTACTTC.

This rearrangement joins TRBV9 to TRBJ2-3; D is possibly TRBD2 (5 bases). This CDR3 is 14 amino acids long. V was clipped by 4 bases and J by 4 bases, with 13 bases between them. CDR1 and CDR2 (germline): SGDLS, YYNGEE. The CDR3 loop is CASSPTSLADTQYF. The CDR3 coding sequence is TGTGCCAGCAGCCCAACTAGTCTGGCAGATACGCAGTATTTT. The entire variable domain, with the rest obtained from reference TRBV9 and TRBJ2-3, is as follows: DSGVTQTPKHLITATGQRVTLRCSPRSGDLSVYWYQQSLDQGLQFLIQYYNGEERAKGNILERFSAQQFPDLHSELNLSSLELGDSALYFCASSPTSLADTQYFGPGTRLTVL.